A selection of T cell receptor beta chains follows, all from one sample in a study of CD8+ T cells in alopecia areata. Assay: immunoSEQ multiplex PCR; the TCRdb copy retains only in-frame clones and omits some. The sample lists 110,000 or so clones, roughly 66% occurring once. Sequencing was performed on CD4+ T cells sorted from blood. These receptors were collected from a human donor in good health. Both conserved end residues are part of each CDR3. A D gene is named only where the DNA matches it firmly. Clone size, where shown, is once, few, many, or a class for clones that have expanded.

clone_size	v_call	j_call	d_call	cdr3_nt	cdr3_aa
few	TRBV7-9	TRBJ1-1	.	TGTGCCAGCAGCTTAGCCCTGGGGCAGAGAGAAGCTTTCTTT	CASSLALGQREAFF
.	TRBV30	TRBJ2-1	.	TGTGCCTGGAGTACCGACCTTCTACCCTACAATGAGCAGTTCTTC	CAWSTDLLPYNEQFF
.	TRBV29-1	TRBJ2-2	TRBD2	TGCAGCGTTGGACTAGCGTCCGGGGAGCTGTTTTTT	CSVGLASGELFF
once	TRBV5-1	TRBJ2-7	TRBD2	TGCGCCAGCAGCTTGGCCGGACTAGCGATCTACGAGCAGTACTTC	CASSLAGLAIYEQYF
.	TRBV25-1	TRBJ1-6	.	TGTGCCAGCAGTGAATTAAGGGGCTTTTCACCCCTCCACTTT	CASSELRGFSPLHF
once	TRBV2	TRBJ1-2	TRBD1	TGTGCCAGCAGCCTGGACAGGGGGCATGGCTACACCTTC	CASSLDRGHGYTF
medium-sized	TRBV29-1	TRBJ1-5	.	TGCAGCGTGGTCGCGGGAGGGGATCAGCCCCAGCATTTT	CSVVAGGDQPQHF
few	TRBV29-1	TRBJ2-1	.	TGCAGCGGGGAAGAAAATGAGCAGTTCTTC	CSGEENEQFF
.	TRBV4-1	TRBJ1-2	.	TGCGCCAGCACCTTGGCAATCACAGCGTACTATGGCTACACCTTC	CASTLAITAYYGYTF
once	TRBV5-1	TRBJ2-7	.	TGCGCCAGCAGCCCGGCCTTAGCAGAGCAGTACTTC	CASSPALAEQYF
.	TRBV5-6	TRBJ2-2	.	TGTGCCAGCAGTCGGAACACCGGGGAGCTGTTTTTT	CASSRNTGELFF
.	TRBV4-1	TRBJ2-1	.	TGCGCCAGCAGCCGAACCGGGACTTACAATGAGCAGTTCTTC	CASSRTGTYNEQFF
.	TRBV25-1	TRBJ2-5	TRBD1	TGTGCCAGCAGTACAACAGGGGAAGAGACCCAGTACTTC	CASSTTGEETQYF
once	TRBV5-1	TRBJ2-7	.	TGCGCCAGCAGCTTGGGCGCCCGGGACGGCTCCTACGAGCAGTACTTC	CASSLGARDGSYEQYF
few	TRBV12-5	TRBJ1-2	.	TGTGCTAGTGGTTTCGCGCTATTTGGCTACACCTTC	CASGFALFGYTF
few	TRBV5-1	TRBJ2-7	.	TGCGCCAGCAGCGAGGGGGGGCGCGAGCAGTACTTC	CASSEGGREQYF
.	TRBV15	TRBJ2-7	.	TGTGCCACCAGCAGAGAGTTAGGGTACGAGCAGTACTTC	CATSRELGYEQYF
.	TRBV9	TRBJ1-1	.	TGTGCCAGCAGCGTAGAATCGGGGTCCACTGAAGCTTTCTTT	CASSVESGSTEAFF
.	TRBV4-1	TRBJ2-1	.	TGCGCCAGCAGCCAAAATTTGGGAGAGCAGTTCTTC	CASSQNLGEQFF
few	TRBV7-9	TRBJ1-4	TRBD1	TGTGCCAGCAGCACAGGGGGCTCGGGTGAAAAACTGTTTTTT	CASSTGGSGEKLFF
.	TRBV6-5	TRBJ2-7	.	TGTGCCAGCAGTTACTCGAAAGAAGGAACGTACGAGCAGTACTTC	CASSYSKEGTYEQYF
few	TRBV15	TRBJ1-6	.	TGTGCCACCAGCAGAGGAGGGGCGATATCACCCCTCCACTTT	CATSRGGAISPLHF
.	TRBV7-8	TRBJ1-6	TRBD1	TGTGCCAGCAGCTCAATGACAGGGTCGAATTCACCCCTCCACTTT	CASSSMTGSNSPLHF
.	TRBV4-1	TRBJ2-3	.	TGCGCCAGCAGCTCCTCTAGGGTCAGCACAGATACGCAGTATTTT	CASSSSRVSTDTQYF
.	TRBV29-1	TRBJ1-5	.	TGCAGCGCTGTGACCGGGACATCCAATCAGCCCCAGCATTTT	CSAVTGTSNQPQHF
.	TRBV4-1	TRBJ1-6	.	TGCGCCAGCAGCCAAGATCCTGGTGGGAGGTCACCCCTCCACTTT	CASSQDPGGRSPLHF
.	TRBV30	TRBJ2-1	TRBD2	TGTGCCTGGAGGGGAGGGACTAGCGGGGGATCAAATGAGCAGTTCTTC	CAWRGGTSGGSNEQFF
.	TRBV29-1	TRBJ1-1	.	TGCAGCGCCAAGAACACTGAAGCTTTCTTT	CSAKNTEAFF
once	TRBV5-4	TRBJ2-6	TRBD1	TGTGCCAGCAGCTCCCGGACAGGGGGCCTCTCTGGGGCCAACGTCCTGACTTTC	CASSSRTGGLSGANVLTF
few	TRBV6-1	TRBJ2-5	.	TGTGCCAGCAGCCCCCGGGGAGAGACCCAGTACTTC	CASSPRGETQYF
.	TRBV27	TRBJ1-2	.	TGTGCCAGCAGACTATGGGTTTCGGGTCACTATGGCTACACCTTC	CASRLWVSGHYGYTF
few	TRBV2	TRBJ2-1	.	TGTGCCAGCCGGACCGCCGGCTCCTACAATGAGCAGTTCTTC	CASRTAGSYNEQFF